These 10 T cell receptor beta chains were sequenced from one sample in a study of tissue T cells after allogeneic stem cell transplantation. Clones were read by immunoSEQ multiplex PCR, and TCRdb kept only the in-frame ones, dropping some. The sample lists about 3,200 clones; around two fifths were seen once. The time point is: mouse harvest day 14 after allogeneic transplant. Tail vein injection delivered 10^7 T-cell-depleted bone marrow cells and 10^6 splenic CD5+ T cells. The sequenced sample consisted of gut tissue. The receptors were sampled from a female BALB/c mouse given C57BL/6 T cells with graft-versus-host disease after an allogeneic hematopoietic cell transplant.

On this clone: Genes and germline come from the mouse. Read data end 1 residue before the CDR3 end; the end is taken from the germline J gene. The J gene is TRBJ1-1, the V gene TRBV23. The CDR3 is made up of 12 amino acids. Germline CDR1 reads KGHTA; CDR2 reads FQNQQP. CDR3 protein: CSSSQSGTEVFF. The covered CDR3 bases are TGCTCCAGCAGTCAATCGGGGACAGAAGTCTTC.

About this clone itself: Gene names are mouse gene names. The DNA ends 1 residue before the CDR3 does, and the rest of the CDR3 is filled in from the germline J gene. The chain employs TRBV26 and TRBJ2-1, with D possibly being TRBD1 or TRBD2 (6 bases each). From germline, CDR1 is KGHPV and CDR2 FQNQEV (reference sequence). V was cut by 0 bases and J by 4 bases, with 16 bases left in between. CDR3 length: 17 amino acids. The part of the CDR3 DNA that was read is TGTGCCAGCAGTCTGTCGAATTCGGGGGCTGGGTATGCTGAGCAGTTC. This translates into CASSLSNSGAGYAEQF. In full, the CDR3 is CASSLSNSGAGYAEQFF.

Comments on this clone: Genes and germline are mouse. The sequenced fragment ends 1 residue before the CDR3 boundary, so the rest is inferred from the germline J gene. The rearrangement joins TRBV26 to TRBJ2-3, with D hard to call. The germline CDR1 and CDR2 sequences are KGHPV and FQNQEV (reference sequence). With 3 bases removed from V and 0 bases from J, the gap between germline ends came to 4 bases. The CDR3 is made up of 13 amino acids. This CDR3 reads CASSLRSAETLYF. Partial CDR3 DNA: TGTGCCAGCAGTCTACGGAGTGCAGAAACGCTGTAT.

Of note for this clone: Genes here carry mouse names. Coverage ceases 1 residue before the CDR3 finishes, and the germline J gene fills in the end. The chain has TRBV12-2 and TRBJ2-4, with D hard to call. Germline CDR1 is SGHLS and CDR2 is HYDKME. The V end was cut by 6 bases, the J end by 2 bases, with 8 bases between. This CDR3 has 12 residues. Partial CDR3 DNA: TGTGCCAGCGGCAGGATTCAAAACACCTTGTAC. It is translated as CASGRIQNTLY. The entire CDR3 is CASGRIQNTLYF.

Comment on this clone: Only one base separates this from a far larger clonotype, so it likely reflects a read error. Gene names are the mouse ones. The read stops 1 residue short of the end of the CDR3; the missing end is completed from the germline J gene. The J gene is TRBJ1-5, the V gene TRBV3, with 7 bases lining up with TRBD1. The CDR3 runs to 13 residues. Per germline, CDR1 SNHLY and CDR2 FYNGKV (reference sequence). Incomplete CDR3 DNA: TGTGCCGGCAGCTGGGACAGCAACCAGGCTCCGCTT. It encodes CAGSWDSNQAPL. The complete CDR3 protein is CAGSWDSNQAPLF.

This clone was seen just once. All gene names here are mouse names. The CDR3 bases that were read are TGTGCCTCCGGGACAACCAACGAAAGATTATTT. It specifies CASGTTNERLF. The CDR3 reads in full as CASGTTNERLFF. The V call is TRBV15, the J call TRBJ1-4, with D tentatively TRBD1 (6 bases). The missing CDR3 end, 1 residue past where the read stops, is filled in from the germline J gene. Germline CDR1 and CDR2: SGHND and FRSKSL. Deletions cut 11 bases from V and 3 bases from J, with 10 bases between. The CDR3 runs to 12 residues.

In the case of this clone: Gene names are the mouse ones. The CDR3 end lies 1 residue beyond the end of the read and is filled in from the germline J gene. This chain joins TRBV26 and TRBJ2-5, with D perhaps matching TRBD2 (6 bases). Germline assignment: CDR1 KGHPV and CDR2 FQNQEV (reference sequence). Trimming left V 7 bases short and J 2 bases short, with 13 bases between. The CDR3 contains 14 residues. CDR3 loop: CASNPPGGQDTQYF. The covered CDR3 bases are TGTGCCAGCAATCCTCCGGGGGGCCAAGACACCCAGTAC.

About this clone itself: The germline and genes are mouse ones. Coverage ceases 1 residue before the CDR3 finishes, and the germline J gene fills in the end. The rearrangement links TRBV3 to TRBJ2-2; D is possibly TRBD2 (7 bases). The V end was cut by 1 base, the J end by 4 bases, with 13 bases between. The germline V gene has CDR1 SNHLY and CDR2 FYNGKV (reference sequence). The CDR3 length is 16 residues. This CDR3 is CASSLVGGLGTGQLYF. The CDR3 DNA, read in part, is TGTGCCAGCAGCTTAGTCGGGGGGCTCGGCACCGGGCAGCTCTAC.

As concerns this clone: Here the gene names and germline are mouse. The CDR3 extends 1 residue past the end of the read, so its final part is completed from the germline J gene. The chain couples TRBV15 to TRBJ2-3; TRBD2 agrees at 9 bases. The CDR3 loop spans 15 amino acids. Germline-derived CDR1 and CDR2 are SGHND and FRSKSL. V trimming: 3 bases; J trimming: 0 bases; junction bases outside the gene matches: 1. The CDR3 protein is CASSFWGGSAETLYF. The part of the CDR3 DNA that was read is TGTGCCAGCAGTTTCTGGGGGGGTAGTGCAGAAACGCTGTAT.

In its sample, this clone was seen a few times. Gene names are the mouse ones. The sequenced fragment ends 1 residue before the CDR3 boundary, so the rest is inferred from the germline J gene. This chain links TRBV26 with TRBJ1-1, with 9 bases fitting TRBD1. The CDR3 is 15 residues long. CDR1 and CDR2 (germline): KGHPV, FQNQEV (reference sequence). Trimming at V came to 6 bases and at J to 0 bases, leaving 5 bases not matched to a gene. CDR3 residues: CASSRGQGANTEVFF. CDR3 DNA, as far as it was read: TGTGCCAGCAGCCGGGGACAGGGCGCAAACACAGAAGTCTTC.